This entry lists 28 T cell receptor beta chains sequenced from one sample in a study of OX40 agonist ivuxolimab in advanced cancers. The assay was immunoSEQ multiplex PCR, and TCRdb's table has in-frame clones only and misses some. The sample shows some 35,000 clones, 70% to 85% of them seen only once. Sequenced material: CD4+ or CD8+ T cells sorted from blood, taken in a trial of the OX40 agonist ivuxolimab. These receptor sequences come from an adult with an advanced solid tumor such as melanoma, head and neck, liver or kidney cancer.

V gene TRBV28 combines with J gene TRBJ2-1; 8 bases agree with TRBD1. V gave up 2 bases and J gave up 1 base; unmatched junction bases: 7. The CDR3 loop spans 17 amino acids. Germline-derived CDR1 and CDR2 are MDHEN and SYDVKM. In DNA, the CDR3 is TGTGCCAGCAGTTTAAGGTACAGGGGGAAATCCTACAATGAGCAGTTCTTC. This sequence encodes CASSLRYRGKSYNEQFF.

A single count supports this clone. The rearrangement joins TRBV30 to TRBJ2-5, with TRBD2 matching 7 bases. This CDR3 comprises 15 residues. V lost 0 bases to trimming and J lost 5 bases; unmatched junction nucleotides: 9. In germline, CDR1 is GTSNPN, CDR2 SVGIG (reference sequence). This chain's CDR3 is CAWSVLGVGGETQYF. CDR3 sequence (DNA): TGTGCCTGGAGTGTACTCGGCGTGGGAGGGGAGACCCAGTACTTC.

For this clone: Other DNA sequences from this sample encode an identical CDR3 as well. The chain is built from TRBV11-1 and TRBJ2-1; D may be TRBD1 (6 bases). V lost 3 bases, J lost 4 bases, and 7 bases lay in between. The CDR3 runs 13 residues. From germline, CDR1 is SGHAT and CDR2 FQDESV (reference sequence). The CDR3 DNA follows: TGTGCCAGCAGCTTGACAGGTTACAATGAGCAGTTCTTC. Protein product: CASSLTGYNEQFF. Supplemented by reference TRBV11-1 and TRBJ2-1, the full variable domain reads EAEVAQSPRYKITEKSQAVAFWCDPISGHATLYWYRQILGQGPELLVQFQDESVVDDSQLPKDRFSAERLKGVDSTLKIQPAELGDSAMYLCASSLTGYNEQFFGPGTRLTVL.

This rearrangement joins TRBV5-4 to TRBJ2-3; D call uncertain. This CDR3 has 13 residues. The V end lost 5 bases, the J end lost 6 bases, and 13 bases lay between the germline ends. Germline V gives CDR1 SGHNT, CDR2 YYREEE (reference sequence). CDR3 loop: CASRFRRLDTQYF. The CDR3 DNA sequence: TGTGCCAGCAGATTCAGGCGACTCGATACGCAGTATTTT.

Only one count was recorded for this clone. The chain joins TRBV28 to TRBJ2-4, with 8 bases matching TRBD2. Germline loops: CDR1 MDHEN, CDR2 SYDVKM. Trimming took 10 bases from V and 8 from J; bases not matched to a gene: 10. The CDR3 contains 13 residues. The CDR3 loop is CATSKRRGDIQYF. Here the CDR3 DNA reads TGTGCCACCTCCAAGAGGCGGGGGGACATTCAGTACTTC.

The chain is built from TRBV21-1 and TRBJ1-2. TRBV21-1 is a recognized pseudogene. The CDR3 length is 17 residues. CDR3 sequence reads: CASSKVQADYPHYGYTF. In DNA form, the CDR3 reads TGTGCCAGCAGCAAAGTTCAGGCGGACTATCCCCACTATGGCTACACCTTC.

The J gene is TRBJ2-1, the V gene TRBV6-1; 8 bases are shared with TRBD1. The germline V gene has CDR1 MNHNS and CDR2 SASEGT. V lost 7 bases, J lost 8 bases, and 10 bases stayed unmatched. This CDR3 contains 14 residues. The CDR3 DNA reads TGTGCCAGCAAGCCGGCAGGGGGCGTTCATGAGCAGTTCTTC. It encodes CASKPAGGVHEQFF.

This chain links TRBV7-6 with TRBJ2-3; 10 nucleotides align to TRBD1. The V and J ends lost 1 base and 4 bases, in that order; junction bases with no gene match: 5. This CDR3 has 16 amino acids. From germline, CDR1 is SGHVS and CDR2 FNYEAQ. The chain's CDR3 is CASSLGTGGSSDTQYF. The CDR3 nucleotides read TGTGCCAGCAGCTTAGGGACAGGGGGTTCCTCAGATACGCAGTATTTT.

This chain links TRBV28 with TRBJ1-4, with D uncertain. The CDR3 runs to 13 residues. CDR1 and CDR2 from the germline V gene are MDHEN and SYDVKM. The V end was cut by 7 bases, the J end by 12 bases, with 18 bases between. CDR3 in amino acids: CASTQNPSGELFF. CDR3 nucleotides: TGTGCCAGCACTCAGAACCCCTCAGGAGAACTGTTTTTT.

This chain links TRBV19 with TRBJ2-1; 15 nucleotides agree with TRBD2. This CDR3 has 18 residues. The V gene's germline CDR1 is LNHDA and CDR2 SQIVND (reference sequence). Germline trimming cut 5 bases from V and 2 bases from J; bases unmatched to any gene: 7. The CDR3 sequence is CASSPRGLAGGPYNEQFF. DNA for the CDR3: TGTGCCAGTAGTCCCCGGGGACTAGCGGGGGGCCCCTACAATGAGCAGTTCTTC.

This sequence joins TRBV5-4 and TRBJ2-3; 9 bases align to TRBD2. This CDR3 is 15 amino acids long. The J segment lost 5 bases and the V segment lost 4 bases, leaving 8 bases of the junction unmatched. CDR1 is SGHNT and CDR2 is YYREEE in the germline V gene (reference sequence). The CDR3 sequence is CASSLPSGVGDTQYF. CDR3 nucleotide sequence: TGTGCCAGCAGCCTACCTAGCGGGGTGGGAGATACGCAGTATTTT.

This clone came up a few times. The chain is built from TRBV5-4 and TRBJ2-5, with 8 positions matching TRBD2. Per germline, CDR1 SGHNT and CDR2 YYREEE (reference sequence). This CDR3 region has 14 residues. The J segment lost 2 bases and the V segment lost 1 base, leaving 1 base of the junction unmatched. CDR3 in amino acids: CASSLPGGQETQYF. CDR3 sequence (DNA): TGTGCCAGCAGCTTGCCGGGGGGGCAAGAGACCCAGTACTTC.

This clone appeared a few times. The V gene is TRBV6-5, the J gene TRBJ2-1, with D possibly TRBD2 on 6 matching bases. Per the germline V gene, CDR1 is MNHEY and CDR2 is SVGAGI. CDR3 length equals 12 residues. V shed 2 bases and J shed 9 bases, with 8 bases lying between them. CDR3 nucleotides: TGTGCCAGCAGTTACAGGAGGGGTGAGCAGTTCTTC. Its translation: CASSYRRGEQFF.

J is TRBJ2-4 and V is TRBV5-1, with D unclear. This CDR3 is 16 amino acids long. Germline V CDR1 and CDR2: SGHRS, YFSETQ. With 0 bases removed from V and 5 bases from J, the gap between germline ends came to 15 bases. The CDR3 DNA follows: TGCGCCAGCAGCTTGGGACCCCCCAGGATCGAAAACATTCAGTACTTC. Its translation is CASSLGPPRIENIQYF.

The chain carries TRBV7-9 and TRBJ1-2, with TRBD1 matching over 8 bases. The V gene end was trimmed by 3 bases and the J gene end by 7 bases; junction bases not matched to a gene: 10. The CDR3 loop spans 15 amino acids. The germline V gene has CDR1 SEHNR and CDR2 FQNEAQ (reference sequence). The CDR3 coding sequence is TGTGCCAGCAGCTTGGAGGGACAGGTCCTTTCTGGCTACACCTTC. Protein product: CASSLEGQVLSGYTF.

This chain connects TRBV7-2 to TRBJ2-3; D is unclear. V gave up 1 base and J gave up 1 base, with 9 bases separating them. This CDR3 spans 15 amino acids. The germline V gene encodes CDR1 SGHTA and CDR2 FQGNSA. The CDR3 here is CASSLEVHGTDTQYF. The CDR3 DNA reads TGTGCCAGCAGCTTAGAGGTACACGGCACAGATACGCAGTATTTT.

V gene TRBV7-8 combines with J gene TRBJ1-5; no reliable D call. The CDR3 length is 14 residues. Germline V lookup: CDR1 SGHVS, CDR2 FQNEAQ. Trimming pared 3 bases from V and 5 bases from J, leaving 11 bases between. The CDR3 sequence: CASSLMRRDQPQHF. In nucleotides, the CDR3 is TGTGCCAGCAGCTTGATGAGGAGGGATCAGCCCCAGCATTTT.

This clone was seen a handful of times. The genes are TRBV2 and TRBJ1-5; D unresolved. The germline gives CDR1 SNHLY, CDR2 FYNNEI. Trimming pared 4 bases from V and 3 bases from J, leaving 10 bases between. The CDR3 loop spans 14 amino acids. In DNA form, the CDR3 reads TGTGCCAGCAGTGTTGAGGGATACAATCAGCCCCAGCATTTT. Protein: CASSVEGYNQPQHF.

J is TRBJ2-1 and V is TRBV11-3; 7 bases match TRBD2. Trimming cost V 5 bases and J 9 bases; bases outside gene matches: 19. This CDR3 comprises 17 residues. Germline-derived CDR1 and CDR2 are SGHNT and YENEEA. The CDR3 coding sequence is TGTGCCAGCAGCGCCACAGGTGGCGGGGGTCCGGGCGGTGAGCAGTTCTTC. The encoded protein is CASSATGGGGPGGEQFF.

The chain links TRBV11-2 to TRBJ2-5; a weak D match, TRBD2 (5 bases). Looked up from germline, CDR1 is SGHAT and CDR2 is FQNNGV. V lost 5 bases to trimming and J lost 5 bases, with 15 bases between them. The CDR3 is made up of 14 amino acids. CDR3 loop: CASSPTGSVETQYF. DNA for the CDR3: TGTGCCAGCAGCCCAACGGGGTCGGTGGAGACCCAGTACTTC.

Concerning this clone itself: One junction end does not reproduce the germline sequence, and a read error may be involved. The CDR3 here is CASSLSTLQETQYF. For the CDR3, the DNA is TGTGCTAGCAGCTTAAGCACTTTACAAGAGACCCAGTACTTC. The chain joins TRBV7-7 to TRBJ2-5; D gene uncertain. CDR1 SSHAT and CDR2 FNYEAQ come from the germline V gene (reference sequence). This CDR3 contains 14 residues.

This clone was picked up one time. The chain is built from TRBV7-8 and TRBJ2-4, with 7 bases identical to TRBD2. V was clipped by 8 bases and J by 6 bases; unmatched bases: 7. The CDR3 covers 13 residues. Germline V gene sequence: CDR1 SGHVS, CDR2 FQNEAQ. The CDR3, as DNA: TGTGCCAGCTCCAGGACTAGAGCAAACATTCAGTACTTC. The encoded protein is CASSRTRANIQYF.

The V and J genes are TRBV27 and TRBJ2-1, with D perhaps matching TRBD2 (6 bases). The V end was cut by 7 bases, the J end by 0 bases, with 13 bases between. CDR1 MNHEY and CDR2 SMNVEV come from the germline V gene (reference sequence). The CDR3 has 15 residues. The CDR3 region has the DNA TGTGCCAGCAATCTAAGGCGGGACTCCTACAATGAGCAGTTCTTC. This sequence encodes CASNLRRDSYNEQFF.

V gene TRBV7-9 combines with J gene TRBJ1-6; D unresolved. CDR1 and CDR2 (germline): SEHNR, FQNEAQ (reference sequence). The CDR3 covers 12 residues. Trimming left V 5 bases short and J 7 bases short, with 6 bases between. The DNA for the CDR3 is TGTGCCAGCAGCATACAAAATTCACCCCTCCACTTT. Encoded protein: CASSIQNSPLHF.

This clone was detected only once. CDR3 in DNA: TGTGCCAGCAGCCAACCGGGACAGGGGTACGAGCAGTACTTC. This codes for CASSQPGQGYEQYF. V and J are TRBV7-9 and TRBJ2-7; 10 bases line up with TRBD1. Germline values: CDR1 SEHNR, CDR2 FQNEAQ (reference sequence). The CDR3 runs 14 residues. Trimming took 5 bases from V and 4 from J; bases not matched to a gene: 5.

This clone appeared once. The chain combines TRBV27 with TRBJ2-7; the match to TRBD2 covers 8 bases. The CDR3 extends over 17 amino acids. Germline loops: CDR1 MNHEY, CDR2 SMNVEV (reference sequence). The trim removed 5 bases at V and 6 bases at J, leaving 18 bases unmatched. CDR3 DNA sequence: TGTGCCAGCAGTCCGCCCGCCTCTGTAGCGGGGTCCGGCGAGCAGTACTTC. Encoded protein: CASSPPASVAGSGEQYF.

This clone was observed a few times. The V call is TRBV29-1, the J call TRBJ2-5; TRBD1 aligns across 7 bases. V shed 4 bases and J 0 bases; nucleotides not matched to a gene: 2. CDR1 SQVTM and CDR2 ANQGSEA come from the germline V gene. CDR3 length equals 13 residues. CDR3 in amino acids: CSVVGQDQETQYF. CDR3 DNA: TGCAGCGTTGTTGGACAGGACCAAGAGACCCAGTACTTC.

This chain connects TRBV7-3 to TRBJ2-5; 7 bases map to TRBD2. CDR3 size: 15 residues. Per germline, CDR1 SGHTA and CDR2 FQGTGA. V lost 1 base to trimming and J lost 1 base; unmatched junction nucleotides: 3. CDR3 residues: CASSLRGRAQETQYF. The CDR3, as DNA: TGTGCCAGCAGCTTAAGAGGGAGGGCCCAAGAGACCCAGTACTTC. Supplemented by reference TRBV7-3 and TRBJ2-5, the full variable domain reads GAGVSQTPSNKVTEKGKYVELRCDPISGHTALYWYRQSLGQGPEFLIYFQGTGAADDSGLPNDRFFAVRPEGSVSTLKIQRTERGDSAVYLCASSLRGRAQETQYFGPGTRLLVL.